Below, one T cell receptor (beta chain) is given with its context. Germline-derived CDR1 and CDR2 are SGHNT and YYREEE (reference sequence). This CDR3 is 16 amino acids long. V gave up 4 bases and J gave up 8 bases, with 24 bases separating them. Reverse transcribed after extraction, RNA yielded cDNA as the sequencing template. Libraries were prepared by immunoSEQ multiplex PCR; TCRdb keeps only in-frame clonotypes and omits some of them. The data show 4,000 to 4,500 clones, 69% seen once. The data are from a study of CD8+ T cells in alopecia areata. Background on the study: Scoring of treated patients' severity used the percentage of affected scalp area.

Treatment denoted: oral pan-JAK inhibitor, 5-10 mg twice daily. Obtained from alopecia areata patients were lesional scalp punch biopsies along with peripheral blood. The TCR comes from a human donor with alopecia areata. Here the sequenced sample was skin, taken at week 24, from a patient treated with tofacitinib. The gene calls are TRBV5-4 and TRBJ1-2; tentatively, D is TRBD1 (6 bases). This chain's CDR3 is CASSGGGGADPRGYTF. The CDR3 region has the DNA TGTGCCAGCAGCGGAGGGGGTGGGGCCGATCCTCGGGGCTACACCTTC.